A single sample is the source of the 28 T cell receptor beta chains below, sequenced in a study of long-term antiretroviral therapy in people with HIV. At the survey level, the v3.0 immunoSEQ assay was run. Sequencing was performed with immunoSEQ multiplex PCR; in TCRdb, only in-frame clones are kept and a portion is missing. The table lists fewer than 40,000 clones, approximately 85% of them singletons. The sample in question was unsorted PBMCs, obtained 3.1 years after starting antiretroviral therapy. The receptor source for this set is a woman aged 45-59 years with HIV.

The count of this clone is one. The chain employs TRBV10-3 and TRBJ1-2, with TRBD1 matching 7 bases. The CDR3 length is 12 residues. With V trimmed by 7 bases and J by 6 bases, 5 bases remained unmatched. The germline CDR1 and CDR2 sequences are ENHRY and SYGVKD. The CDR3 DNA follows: TGTGCCATCACCCAGGGGGGGGATGGCTACACCTTC. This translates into CAITQGGDGYTF.

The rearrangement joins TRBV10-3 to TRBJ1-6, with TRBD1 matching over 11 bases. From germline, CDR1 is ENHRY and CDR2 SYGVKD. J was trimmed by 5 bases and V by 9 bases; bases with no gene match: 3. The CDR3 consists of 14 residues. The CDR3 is CAIGTGGNNSPLHF. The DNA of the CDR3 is TGTGCCATTGGGACAGGGGGGAATAATTCACCCCTCCACTTT.

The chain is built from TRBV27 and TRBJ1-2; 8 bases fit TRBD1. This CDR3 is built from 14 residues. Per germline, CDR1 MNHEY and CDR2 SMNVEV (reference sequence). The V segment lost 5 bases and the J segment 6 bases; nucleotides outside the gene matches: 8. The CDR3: CASSPRTGWDGYTF. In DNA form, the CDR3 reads TGTGCCAGCAGTCCTCGGACAGGGTGGGATGGCTACACCTTC.

In nucleotides, the CDR3 is TGTGCCAGCAGGCTAGCGGGGGGGCCTGGCACAGATACGCAGTATTTT. The encoded protein is CASRLAGGPGTDTQYF. The genes are TRBV7-8 and TRBJ2-3, with TRBD2 matching over 12 bases. Germline assignment: CDR1 SGHVS and CDR2 FQNEAQ. CDR3 size: 16 residues. With V trimmed by 6 bases and J by 1 base, 5 bases remained unmatched.

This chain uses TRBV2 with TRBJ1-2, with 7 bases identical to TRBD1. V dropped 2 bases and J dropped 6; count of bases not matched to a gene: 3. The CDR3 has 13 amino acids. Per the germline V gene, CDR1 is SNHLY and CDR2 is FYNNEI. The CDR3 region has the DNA TGTGCCAGCAGTGAAACAGGGGATAATGGCTACACCTTC. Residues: CASSETGDNGYTF.

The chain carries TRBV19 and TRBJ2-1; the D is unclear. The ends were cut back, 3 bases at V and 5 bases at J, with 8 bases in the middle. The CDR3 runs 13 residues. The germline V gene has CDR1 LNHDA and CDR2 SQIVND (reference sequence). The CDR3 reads CASSISRDNEQFF. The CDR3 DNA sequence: TGTGCCAGTAGTATTAGTCGGGACAATGAGCAGTTCTTC.

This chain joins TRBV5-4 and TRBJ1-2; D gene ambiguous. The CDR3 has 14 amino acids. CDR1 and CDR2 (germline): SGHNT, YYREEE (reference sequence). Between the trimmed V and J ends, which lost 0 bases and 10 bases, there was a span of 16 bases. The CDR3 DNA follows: TGTGCCAGCAGCTTGGAGGGTTCTGGCTGGGACTACACCTTC. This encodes CASSLEGSGWDYTF. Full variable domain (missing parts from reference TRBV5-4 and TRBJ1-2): ETGVTQSPTHLIKTRGQQVTLRCSSQSGHNTVSWYQQALGQGPQFIFQYYREEENGRGNFPPRFSGLQFPNYSSELNVNALELDDSALYLCASSLEGSGWDYTFGSGTRLTVV.

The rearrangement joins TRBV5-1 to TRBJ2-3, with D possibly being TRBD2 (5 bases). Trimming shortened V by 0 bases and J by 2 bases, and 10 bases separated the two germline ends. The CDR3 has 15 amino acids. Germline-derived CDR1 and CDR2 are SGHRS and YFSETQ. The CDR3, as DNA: TGCGCCAGCAGCTTGGTGGACTTTTCCACAGATACGCAGTATTTT. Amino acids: CASSLVDFSTDTQYF.

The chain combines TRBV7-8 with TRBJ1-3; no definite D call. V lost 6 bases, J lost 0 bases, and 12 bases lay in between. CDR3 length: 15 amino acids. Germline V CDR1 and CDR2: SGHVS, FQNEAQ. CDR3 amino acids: CASSLRRISGNTIYF. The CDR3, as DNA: TGTGCCAGCAGTTTAAGACGGATCTCTGGAAACACCATATATTTT.

The CDR3 loop reads CASSHWKAQETQYF. The CDR3 nucleotides are TGTGCCAGCAGCCATTGGAAGGCTCAAGAGACCCAGTACTTC. This chain connects TRBV5-4 to TRBJ2-5; no clear D. V lost 4 bases to trimming and J lost 2 bases, with 12 bases between them. The CDR3 contains 14 residues. Looked up from germline, CDR1 is SGHNT and CDR2 is YYREEE (reference sequence). Variable domain in full (rest from reference TRBV5-4 and TRBJ2-5): ETGVTQSPTHLIKTRGQQVTLRCSSQSGHNTVSWYQQALGQGPQFIFQYYREEENGRGNFPPRFSGLQFPNYSSELNVNALELDDSALYLCASSHWKAQETQYFGPGTRLLVL.

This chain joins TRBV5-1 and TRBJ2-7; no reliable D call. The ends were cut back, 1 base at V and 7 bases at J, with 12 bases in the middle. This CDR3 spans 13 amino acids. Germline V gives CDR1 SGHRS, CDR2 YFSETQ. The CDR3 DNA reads TGCGCCAGCAGCTTGCGCAGTTTGGATGAGCAGTACTTC. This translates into CASSLRSLDEQYF. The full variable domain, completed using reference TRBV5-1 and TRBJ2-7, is KAGVTQTPRYLIKTRGQQVTLSCSPISGHRSVSWYQQTPGQGLQFLFEYFSETQRNKGNFPGRFSGRQFSNSRSEMNVSTLELGDSALYLCASSLRSLDEQYFGPGTRLTVT.

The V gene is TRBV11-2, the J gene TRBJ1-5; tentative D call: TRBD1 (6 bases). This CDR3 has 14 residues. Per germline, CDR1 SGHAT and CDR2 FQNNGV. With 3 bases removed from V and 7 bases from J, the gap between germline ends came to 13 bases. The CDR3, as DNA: TGTGCCAGCAGCTTGAGAGGGGGAAGCCAGCCCCAGCATTTT. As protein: CASSLRGGSQPQHF. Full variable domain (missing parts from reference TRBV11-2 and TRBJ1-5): EAGVAQSPRYKIIEKRQSVAFWCNPISGHATLYWYQQILGQGPKLLIQFQNNGVVDDSQLPKDRFSAERLKGVDSTLKIQPAKLEDSAVYLCASSLRGGSQPQHFGDGTRLSIL.

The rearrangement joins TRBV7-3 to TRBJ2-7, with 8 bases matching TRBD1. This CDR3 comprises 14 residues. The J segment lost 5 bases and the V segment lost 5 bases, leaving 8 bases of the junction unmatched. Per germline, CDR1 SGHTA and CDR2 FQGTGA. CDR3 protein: CASSLTGGVNEQYF. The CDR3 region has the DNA TGTGCCAGCAGCCTCACAGGGGGAGTCAACGAGCAGTACTTC.

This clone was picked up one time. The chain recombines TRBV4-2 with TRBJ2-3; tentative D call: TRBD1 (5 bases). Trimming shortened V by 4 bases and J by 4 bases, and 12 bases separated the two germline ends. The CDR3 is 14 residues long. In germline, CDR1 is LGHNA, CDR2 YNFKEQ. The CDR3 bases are TGTGCCAGCAGCCGTGTCAGGGATTCAGATACGCAGTATTTT. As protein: CASSRVRDSDTQYF.

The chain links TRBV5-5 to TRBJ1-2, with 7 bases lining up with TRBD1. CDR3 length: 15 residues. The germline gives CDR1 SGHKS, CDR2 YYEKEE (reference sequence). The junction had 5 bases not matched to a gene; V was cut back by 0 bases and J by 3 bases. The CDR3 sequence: CASSLEQGRYYGYTF. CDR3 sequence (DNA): TGTGCCAGCAGCTTGGAACAGGGGAGGTACTATGGCTACACCTTC.

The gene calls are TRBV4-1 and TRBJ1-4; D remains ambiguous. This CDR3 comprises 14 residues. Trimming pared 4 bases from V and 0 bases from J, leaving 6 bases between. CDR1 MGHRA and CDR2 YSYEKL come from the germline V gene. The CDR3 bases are TGCGCCAGCAGCCCATCGCCAACTAATGAAAAACTGTTTTTT. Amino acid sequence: CASSPSPTNEKLFF.

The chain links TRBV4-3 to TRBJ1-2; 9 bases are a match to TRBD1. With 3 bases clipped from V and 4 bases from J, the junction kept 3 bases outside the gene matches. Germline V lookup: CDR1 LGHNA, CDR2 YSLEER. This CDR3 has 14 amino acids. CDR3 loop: CASSQGQGPYGYTF. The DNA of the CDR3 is TGCGCCAGCAGCCAGGGACAGGGTCCCTATGGCTACACCTTC.

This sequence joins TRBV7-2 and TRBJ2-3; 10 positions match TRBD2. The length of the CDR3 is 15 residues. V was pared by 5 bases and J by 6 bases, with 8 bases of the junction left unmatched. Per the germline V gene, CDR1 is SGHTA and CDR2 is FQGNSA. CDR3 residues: CASSPQAGGRDTQYF. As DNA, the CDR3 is TGTGCCAGCAGCCCACAAGCGGGGGGGAGGGATACGCAGTATTTT. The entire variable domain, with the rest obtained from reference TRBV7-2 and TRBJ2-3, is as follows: GAGVSQSPSNKVTEKGKDVELRCDPISGHTALYWYRQSLGQGLEFLIYFQGNSAPDKSGLPSDRFSAERTGGSVSTLTIQRTQQEDSAVYLCASSPQAGGRDTQYFGPGTRLTVL.

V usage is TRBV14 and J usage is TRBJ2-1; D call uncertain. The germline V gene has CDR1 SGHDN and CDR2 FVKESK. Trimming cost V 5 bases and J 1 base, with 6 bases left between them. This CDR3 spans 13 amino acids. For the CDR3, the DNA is TGTGCCAGCAGCGGTACGTCCTACAATGAGCAGTTCTTC. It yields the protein CASSGTSYNEQFF.

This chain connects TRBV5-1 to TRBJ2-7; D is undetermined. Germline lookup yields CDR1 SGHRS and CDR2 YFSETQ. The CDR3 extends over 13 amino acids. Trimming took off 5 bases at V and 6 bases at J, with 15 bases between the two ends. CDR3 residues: CASRLVLGTEQYF. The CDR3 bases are TGCGCCAGCAGACTTGTACTGGGTACCGAGCAGTACTTC.

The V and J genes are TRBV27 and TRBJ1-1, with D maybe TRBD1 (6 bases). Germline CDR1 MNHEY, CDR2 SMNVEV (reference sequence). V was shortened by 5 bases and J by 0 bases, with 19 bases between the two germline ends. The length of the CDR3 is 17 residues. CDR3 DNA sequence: TGTGCCAGCAGTAGGGCCCAGGGGAGGAGGATGAACACTGAAGCTTTCTTT. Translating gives CASSRAQGRRMNTEAFF.

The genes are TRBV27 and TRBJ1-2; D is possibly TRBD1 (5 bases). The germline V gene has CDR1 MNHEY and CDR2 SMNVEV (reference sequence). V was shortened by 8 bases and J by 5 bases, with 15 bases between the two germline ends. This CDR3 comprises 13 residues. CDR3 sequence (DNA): TGTGCCAGCGCCAGCGACAGACTATATGGCTACACCTTC. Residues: CASASDRLYGYTF.

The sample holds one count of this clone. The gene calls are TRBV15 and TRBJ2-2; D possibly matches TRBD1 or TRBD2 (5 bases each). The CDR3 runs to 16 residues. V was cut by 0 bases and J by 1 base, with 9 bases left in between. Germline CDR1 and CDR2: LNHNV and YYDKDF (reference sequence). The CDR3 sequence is CATSRDSDRNTGELFF. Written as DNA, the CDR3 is TGTGCCACCAGCAGAGATAGCGACAGGAACACCGGGGAGCTGTTTTTT.

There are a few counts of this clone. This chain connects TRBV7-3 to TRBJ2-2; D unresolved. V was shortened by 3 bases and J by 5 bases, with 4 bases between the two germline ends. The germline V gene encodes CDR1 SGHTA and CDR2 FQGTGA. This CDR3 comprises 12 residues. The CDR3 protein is CASSLGTGELFF. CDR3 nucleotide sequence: TGTGCCAGCAGCTTGGGTACCGGGGAGCTGTTTTTT.

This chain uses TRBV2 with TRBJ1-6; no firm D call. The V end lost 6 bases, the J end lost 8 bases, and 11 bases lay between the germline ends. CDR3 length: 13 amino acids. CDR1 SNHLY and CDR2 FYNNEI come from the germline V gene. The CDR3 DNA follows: TGTGCCAGCAGGGCTACGGATCATTCACCCCTCCACTTT. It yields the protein CASRATDHSPLHF.

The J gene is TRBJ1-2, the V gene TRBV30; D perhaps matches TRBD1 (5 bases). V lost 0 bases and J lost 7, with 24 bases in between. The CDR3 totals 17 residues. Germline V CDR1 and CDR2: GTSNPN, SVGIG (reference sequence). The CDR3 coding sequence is TGTGCCTGGAGTGTACGGGTCAGGGCGGGAATAGGGTCTGGCTACACCTTC. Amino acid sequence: CAWSVRVRAGIGSGYTF.

This chain's CDR3 is CASSVEPGGVEQYF. The CDR3 DNA sequence: TGCGCCAGCAGTGTGGAACCAGGGGGGGTCGAGCAGTACTTC. V gene TRBV10-1 combines with J gene TRBJ2-7, with D perhaps assigned TRBD1 or TRBD2 (7 bases each). Trimming shortened V by 4 bases and J by 6 bases, and 16 bases separated the two germline ends. The CDR3 consists of 14 residues. The germline V gene encodes CDR1 WNHNN and CDR2 SYGVQD (reference sequence).

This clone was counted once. This CDR3 reads CASAPIRVVRDTQYF. The DNA for the CDR3 is TGTGCCAGCGCGCCCATACGAGTAGTACGAGATACGCAGTATTTT. The chain is built from TRBV11-2 and TRBJ2-3; D unclear. Germline loops: CDR1 SGHAT, CDR2 FQNNGV. V was shortened by 8 bases and J by 5 bases, with 20 bases between the two germline ends. This CDR3 is built from 15 residues.